One sample yielded the 8 T cell receptor beta chains listed below, sequenced in a study of shared clonotypes between healthy human individuals (dated by TCRdb to about 2020). Library prep was done by the immunoSEQ multiplex PCR assay. As stored in TCRdb, this immuneACCESS dataset retains in-frame rearrangements with V and J assigned. A fraction of the clones does not appear; measured against another copy, unresolved V genes explain less than half of the discrepancy, and the remainder lacks a known reason. The sample has under 650,000 clones on record, almost 97% of them singletons. The ten most abundant clones make up under 0.06% of the sample. Source material: naive CD4+ T cells sorted from blood. The sample's cell subset or site label, decoded: CD45RA+ positively selected. These receptors were taken from a woman aged 25 to 39 in good health.

This chain uses TRBV9 with TRBJ2-5; 10 nucleotides agree with TRBD1. CDR1 and CDR2 (germline): SGDLS, YYNGEE. J gave up 5 bases and V 3 bases, and 7 bases lay outside the gene matches. The CDR3 extends over 15 amino acids. The chain's CDR3 is CASSEKTGGWETQYF. DNA for the CDR3: TGTGCCAGCAGCGAGAAGACAGGGGGCTGGGAGACCCAGTACTTC.

The chain carries TRBV5-1 and TRBJ2-7, with D perhaps TRBD1 or TRBD2 (5 bases each). Trimming pared 2 bases from V and 6 bases from J, leaving 15 bases between. The CDR3 covers 14 residues. Germline assignment: CDR1 SGHRS and CDR2 YFSETQ. The CDR3 loop reads CASSLGASPSEQYF. The DNA of the CDR3 is TGCGCCAGCAGCTTAGGGGCTAGCCCCTCCGAGCAGTACTTC.

As concerns this clone: One end of the junction varies from germline; a read error may be responsible. V and J are TRBV27 and TRBJ1-4; no firm D call. The CDR3 is made up of 13 amino acids. CDR1 is MNHEY and CDR2 is SMNVEV in the germline V gene (reference sequence). The CDR3 region has the DNA TGCCACCCCGAAATACCTAAACTCGAAAAACTGTTTTTT. As protein: CHPEIPKLEKLFF. Together with reference TRBV27 and TRBJ1-4, the CDR3 gives the full variable domain: EAQVTQNPRYLITVTGKKLTVTCSQNMNHEYMSWYRQDPGLGLRQIYYSMNVEVTDKGDVPEGYKVSRKEKRNFPLILESPSPNQTSLYFCHPEIPKLEKLFFGSGTQLSVL.

The chain uses TRBV6-1 and TRBJ2-7; 9 nucleotides line up with TRBD1. Germline CDR1 and CDR2: MNHNS and SASEGT. The CDR3 extends over 14 amino acids. The V and J ends lost 6 bases and 4 bases, in that order; junction bases with no gene match: 7. Here the CDR3 DNA reads TGTGCCAGCAGAACCGGGACAGGGAGGTACGAGCAGTACTTC. Translated: CASRTGTGRYEQYF.

This clone has a single count. V is TRBV9 and J is TRBJ2-2; no firm D call. This CDR3 is built from 12 residues. Trimming removed 2 bases at V and 6 bases at J, with 5 bases between. The germline CDR1 and CDR2 sequences are SGDLS and YYNGEE. Here the CDR3 reads CASSVHAGELFF. As DNA, the CDR3 is TGTGCCAGCAGCGTTCATGCCGGGGAGCTGTTTTTT.

CDR3 region: CASSPGLAGDVYEQYF. The CDR3, as DNA: TGCGCCAGCAGCCCTGGACTAGCGGGAGATGTTTACGAGCAGTACTTC. V usage is TRBV5-1 and J usage is TRBJ2-7; 13 positions agree with TRBD2. CDR1 SGHRS and CDR2 YFSETQ come from the germline V gene. The CDR3 is made up of 16 amino acids. With 4 bases clipped from V and 4 bases from J, the junction kept 8 bases outside the gene matches.

V gene TRBV18 combines with J gene TRBJ1-2; D remains unclear. Germline loops: CDR1 KGHSH, CDR2 LQKENI. CDR3 length: 14 residues. The germline V and J ends were trimmed by 3 bases and 1 base, with 9 bases remaining between them. CDR3 amino acids: CASSPTQDNYGYTF. CDR3 coding DNA: TGTGCCAGCTCACCTACACAAGATAACTATGGCTACACCTTC.

This chain uses TRBV2 with TRBJ1-4; no definite D call. There are 13 residues in the CDR3. Trimming took 4 bases from V and 8 from J, leaving 11 bases between them. Germline-derived CDR1 and CDR2 are SNHLY and FYNNEI. The CDR3 sequence is CASSAEHGEKLFF. The CDR3 nucleotides read TGTGCCAGCAGTGCGGAGCACGGGGAAAAACTGTTTTTT.